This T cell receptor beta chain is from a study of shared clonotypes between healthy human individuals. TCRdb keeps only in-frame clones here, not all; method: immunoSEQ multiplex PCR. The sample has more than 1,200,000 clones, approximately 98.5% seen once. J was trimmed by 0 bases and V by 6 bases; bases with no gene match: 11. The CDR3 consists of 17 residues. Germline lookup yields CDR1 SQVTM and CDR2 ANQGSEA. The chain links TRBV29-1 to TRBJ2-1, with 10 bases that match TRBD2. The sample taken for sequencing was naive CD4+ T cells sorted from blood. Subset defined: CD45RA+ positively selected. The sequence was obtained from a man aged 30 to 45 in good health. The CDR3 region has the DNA TGCAGCGTCCGACTAGCGGGTAGCCAAAGCTCCTACAATGAGCAGTTCTTC. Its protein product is CSVRLAGSQSSYNEQFF.